The clone carrying this T cell receptor beta chain was counted a few times. This specimen comes from a study of Tregs in tolerant kidney transplant recipients. TCRdb's table, derived via immunoSEQ multiplex PCR, lists solely in-frame clones and lacks some. The table records about 110,000 clones, around 89% of them present only once. Deletions cut 0 bases from V and 3 bases from J, with 9 bases between. CDR3 length equals 15 residues. Per germline, CDR1 MGHRA and CDR2 YSYEKL. The source was CD4+ T cells from blood, collected before the transplant. This sequence joins TRBV4-1 and TRBJ1-5; D not resolved. This clonotype was sampled from a human donor who received a combined kidney and bone marrow transplant. This CDR3 is CASSQDAGPNQPQHF. The CDR3 DNA is TGCGCCAGCAGCCAAGATGCGGGTCCCAATCAGCCCCAGCATTTT.